The present T cell receptor beta chain was sequenced within a study of blood T cell repertoires in COVID-19. In the study overall: The samples span acute and convalescent COVID-19 from the United States, Italy and Spain.

Original methodology: Scientists estimated how many nucleated cells there were by amplifying reference gene primers. Some clones are missing from TCRdb's copy, which holds only in-frame ones; the method was immunoSEQ multiplex PCR. D and trimming come from the DNA, and the V and J calls and clone size come from that table. The table has more than 300,000 clones, about nine tenths seen once; the top ten hold about 10%. This CDR3 spans 15 amino acids. Per germline, CDR1 SGHRS and CDR2 YFSETQ. Trimming cost V 6 bases and J 2 bases, with 16 bases left between them. The chain recombines TRBV5-1 with TRBJ2-3; D possibly corresponds to TRBD2 (6 bases). The receptor's source is a woman aged 18-29 years who had recovered from COVID-19. Sequences were obtained from PBMCs or T cells enriched from blood (not recorded which). CDR3 amino acids: CASKSAGFDTDTQYF. CDR3 nucleotides: TGCGCCAGCAAATCGGCGGGGTTCGACACAGATACGCAGTATTTT.